This is a list of T cell receptor beta chains from one sample in a study of CD8+CD57+ T cells in acquired aplastic anemia. TCRdb redid the calling of the reads with MiXCR, one entry per CDR3 protein. The data contain more than 250,000 distinct CDR3 sequences, roughly half of them seen just once; the ten biggest clones take up approximately 8%. The sequencing sample was made of sorted CD4+, CD8+, or CD8+CD57+ T cells (not recorded which) from PBMCs. The receptors derive from a human donor with severe aplastic anemia or a healthy control (not recorded which). Each CDR3 is given with its conserved first and last residue. D genes are given only for firm matches. Expanded clones get a size class; other rows say once, few or many, or leave the size out.

J gene: TRBJ1-6; V gene: TRBV7-9; D gene: TRBD1; clone size: many; CDR3 protein: CASSPTGAYNSPLHF; CDR3 DNA: TGTGCCAGCAGTCCCACAGGGGCCTATAATTCACCCCTCCACTTT
J gene: TRBJ2-7; V gene: TRBV7-9; D gene: NA; clone size: NA; CDR3 protein: CASRRGRESYEQYF; CDR3 DNA: TGCGCCAGCAGGAGGGGCAGGGAATCCTACGAGCAGTACTTC
J gene: TRBJ1-2; V gene: TRBV7-8; D gene: TRBD1; clone size: NA; CDR3 protein: CASSLGGTGQSLYGYTF; CDR3 DNA: TGTGCCAGCAGCTTAGGGGGGACAGGACAAAGTCTCTATGGCTACACCTTC
J gene: TRBJ2-7; V gene: TRBV6-4; D gene: NA; clone size: NA; CDR3 protein: CASSDSLLVYEQYF; CDR3 DNA: TGTGCCAGCAGTGACTCACTTCTAGTCTACGAGCAGTACTTC
J gene: TRBJ2-7; V gene: TRBV5-1; D gene: TRBD1; clone size: NA; CDR3 protein: CASSPSRDRVRIWREQYF; CDR3 DNA: TGCGCCAGCAGCCCGAGCAGGGACAGGGTTAGGATTTGGCGTGAGCAGTACTTC
J gene: TRBJ2-3; V gene: TRBV15; D gene: NA; clone size: once; CDR3 protein: CATKPRDKGIRDTQYF; CDR3 DNA: TGCGCCACCAAGCCCAGGGATAAAGGCATCCGGGATACGCAGTATTTT
J gene: TRBJ2-3; V gene: TRBV7-2; D gene: NA; clone size: NA; CDR3 protein: CASRDSATDTQYF; CDR3 DNA: TGTGCCAGCCGGGACTCTGCCACAGATACGCAGTATTTT
J gene: TRBJ2-7; V gene: TRBV7-9; D gene: NA; clone size: few; CDR3 protein: CASSGPGMTYEQYF; CDR3 DNA: TGTGCCAGCAGCGGACCCGGGATGACCTACGAGCAGTACTTC
J gene: TRBJ1-5; V gene: TRBV7-2; D gene: NA; clone size: once; CDR3 protein: CASSSGRAGDQPQHF; CDR3 DNA: TGTGCCAGCAGCTCAGGAAGGGCAGGCGATCAGCCCCAGCATTTT
J gene: TRBJ2-5; V gene: TRBV20-1; D gene: NA; clone size: NA; CDR3 protein: CSARTAPRDETQYF; CDR3 DNA: TGCAGTGCTCGTACGGCGCCTAGGGATGAGACCCAGTACTTC
J gene: TRBJ2-2; V gene: TRBV5-1; D gene: TRBD2; clone size: many; CDR3 protein: CASSFLAGVDTGELFF; CDR3 DNA: TGCGCCAGCAGCTTCCTAGCGGGAGTGGACACCGGGGAGCTGTTTTTT
J gene: TRBJ2-1; V gene: TRBV7-8; D gene: TRBD2; clone size: NA; CDR3 protein: CASSLVVSGGDNEQFF; CDR3 DNA: TGCGCCAGCAGCTTAGTGGTTAGCGGGGGGGACAATGAGCAGTTCTTC
J gene: TRBJ1-5; V gene: TRBV7-2; D gene: NA; clone size: few; CDR3 protein: CASSSGHEGWSNQPQHF; CDR3 DNA: TGTGCCAGCAGCTCGGGACACGAGGGATGGAGCAATCAGCCCCAGCATTTT
J gene: TRBJ1-6; V gene: TRBV7-9; D gene: TRBD1; clone size: few; CDR3 protein: CASSLGPGTENSPLHF; CDR3 DNA: TGTGCCAGCAGCTTAGGCCCCGGGACAGAAAATTCACCCCTCCACTTT
J gene: TRBJ2-1; V gene: TRBV10-3; D gene: NA; clone size: NA; CDR3 protein: CAISEGARGDEQFF; CDR3 DNA: TGTGCCATCAGTGAGGGGGCTCGGGGCGATGAGCAGTTCTTC
J gene: TRBJ2-1; V gene: TRBV20-1; D gene: TRBD2; clone size: many; CDR3 protein: CSAHDGLAGVNEQFF; CDR3 DNA: TGCAGTGCCCACGATGGGCTAGCGGGGGTCAATGAGCAGTTCTTC
J gene: TRBJ1-4; V gene: TRBV15; D gene: TRBD1; clone size: once; CDR3 protein: CATSRDSSGTGGFATNEKLFF; CDR3 DNA: TGTGCCACCAGCAGAGATAGCAGTGGGACAGGGGGCTTTGCAACTAATGAAAAACTGTTTTTT
J gene: TRBJ1-5; V gene: TRBV27; D gene: NA; clone size: few; CDR3 protein: CASSLLGLEGQPQHF; CDR3 DNA: TGTGCCAGCAGTTTATTGGGCCTTGAGGGACAGCCCCAGCATTTT
J gene: TRBJ1-2; V gene: TRBV20-1; D gene: TRBD1; clone size: NA; CDR3 protein: CSARDRSGGEGYGYTF; CDR3 DNA: TGCAGTGCTAGAGATCGGTCAGGGGGCGAGGGCTATGGCTACACCTTC
J gene: TRBJ2-1; V gene: TRBV9; D gene: NA; clone size: many; CDR3 protein: CASSVGPGSNEQFF; CDR3 DNA: TGTGCCAGCAGCGTAGGTCCGGGAAGCAATGAGCAGTTCTTC
J gene: TRBJ2-5; V gene: TRBV20-1; D gene: NA; clone size: many; CDR3 protein: CSATTIQGPGGETQYF; CDR3 DNA: TGCAGTGCTACCACAATCCAGGGACCGGGCGGGGAGACCCAGTACTTC
J gene: TRBJ2-2; V gene: TRBV7-3; D gene: NA; clone size: NA; CDR3 protein: CASRSEGSTGELFF; CDR3 DNA: TGTGCCAGCAGGTCGGAGGGATCCACCGGGGAGCTGTTTTTT